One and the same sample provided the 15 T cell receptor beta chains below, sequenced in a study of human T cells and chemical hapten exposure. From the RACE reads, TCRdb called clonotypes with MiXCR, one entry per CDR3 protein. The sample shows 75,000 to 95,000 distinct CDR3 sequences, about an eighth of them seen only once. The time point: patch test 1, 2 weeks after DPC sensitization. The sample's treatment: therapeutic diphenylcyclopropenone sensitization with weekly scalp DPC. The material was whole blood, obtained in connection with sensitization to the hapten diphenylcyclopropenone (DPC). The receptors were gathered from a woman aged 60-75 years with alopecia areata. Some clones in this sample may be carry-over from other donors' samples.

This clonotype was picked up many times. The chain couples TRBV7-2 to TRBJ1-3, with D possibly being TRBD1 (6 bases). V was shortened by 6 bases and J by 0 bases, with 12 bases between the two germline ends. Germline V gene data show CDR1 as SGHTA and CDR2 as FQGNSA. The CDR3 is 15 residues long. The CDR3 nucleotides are TGTGCCAGCAGAGAGACAGGATACTCTGGAAACACCATATATTTT. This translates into CASRETGYSGNTIYF.

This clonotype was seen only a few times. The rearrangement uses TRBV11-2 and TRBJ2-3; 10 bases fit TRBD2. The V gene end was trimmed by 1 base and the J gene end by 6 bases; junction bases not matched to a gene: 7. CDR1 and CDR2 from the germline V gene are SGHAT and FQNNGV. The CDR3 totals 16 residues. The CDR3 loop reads CASSLGNSGGFDTQYF. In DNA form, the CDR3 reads TGTGCCAGCAGCTTAGGCAATAGCGGGGGGTTTGATACGCAGTATTTT.

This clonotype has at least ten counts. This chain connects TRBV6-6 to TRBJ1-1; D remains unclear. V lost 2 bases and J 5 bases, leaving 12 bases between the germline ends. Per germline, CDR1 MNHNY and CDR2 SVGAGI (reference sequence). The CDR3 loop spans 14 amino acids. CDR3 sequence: CASSYQPVGTEAFF. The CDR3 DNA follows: TGTGCCAGCAGTTACCAACCCGTAGGGACTGAAGCTTTCTTT.

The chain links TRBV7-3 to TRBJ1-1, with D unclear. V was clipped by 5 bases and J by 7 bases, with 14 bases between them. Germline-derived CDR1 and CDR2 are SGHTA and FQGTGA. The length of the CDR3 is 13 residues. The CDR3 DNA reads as TGTGCCAGCAGCCATACCGGTCCGGATGAAGCTTTCTTT. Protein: CASSHTGPDEAFF.

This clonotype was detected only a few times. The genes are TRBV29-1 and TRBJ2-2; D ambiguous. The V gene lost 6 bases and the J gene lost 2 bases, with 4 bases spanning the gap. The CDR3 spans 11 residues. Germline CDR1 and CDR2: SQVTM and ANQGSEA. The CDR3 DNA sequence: TGCAGCGTGAGAAACACCGGGGAGCTGTTTTTT. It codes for CSVRNTGELFF.

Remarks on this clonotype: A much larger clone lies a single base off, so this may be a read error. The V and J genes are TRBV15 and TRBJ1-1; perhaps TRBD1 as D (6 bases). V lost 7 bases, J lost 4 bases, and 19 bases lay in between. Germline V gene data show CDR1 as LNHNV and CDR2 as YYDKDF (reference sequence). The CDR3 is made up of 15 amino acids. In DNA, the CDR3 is TGTGCCACCAACATGGGCCGGGACATAGCCACTGAAGCTTTCTTT. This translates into CATNMGRDIATEAFF.

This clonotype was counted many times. In DNA, the CDR3 is TGTGCCAGCAGTTACTCCCGGACACTGAGCTCCTACGAGCAGTACTTC. This sequence encodes CASSYSRTLSSYEQYF. The gene calls are TRBV6-2 or TRBV6-3 and TRBJ2-7; a weak D match, TRBD1 (5 bases). Germline loops: CDR1 MNHEY, CDR2 SVGEGT. Trimming pared 0 bases from V and 0 bases from J, leaving 12 bases between. The CDR3 covers 16 residues.

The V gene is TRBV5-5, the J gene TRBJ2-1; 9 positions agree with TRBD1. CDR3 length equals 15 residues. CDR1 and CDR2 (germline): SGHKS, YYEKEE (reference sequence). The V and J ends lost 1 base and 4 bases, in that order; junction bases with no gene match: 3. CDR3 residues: CASSLTGGAYNEQFF. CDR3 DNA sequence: TGTGCCAGCAGCTTGACAGGGGGCGCGTACAATGAGCAGTTCTTC.

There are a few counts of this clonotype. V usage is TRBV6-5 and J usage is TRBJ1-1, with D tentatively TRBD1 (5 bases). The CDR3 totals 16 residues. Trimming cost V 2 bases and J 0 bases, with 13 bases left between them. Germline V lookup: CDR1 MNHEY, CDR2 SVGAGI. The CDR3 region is CASSYTTGHLNTEAFF. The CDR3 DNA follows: TGTGCCAGCAGTTACACCACCGGACATTTGAACACTGAAGCTTTCTTT.

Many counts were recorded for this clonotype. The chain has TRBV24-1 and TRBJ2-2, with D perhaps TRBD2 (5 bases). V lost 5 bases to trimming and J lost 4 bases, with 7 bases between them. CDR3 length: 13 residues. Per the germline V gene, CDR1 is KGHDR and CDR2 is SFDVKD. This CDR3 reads CATSARVTGELFF. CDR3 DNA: TGTGCCACCAGTGCGAGGGTCACCGGGGAGCTGTTTTTT.

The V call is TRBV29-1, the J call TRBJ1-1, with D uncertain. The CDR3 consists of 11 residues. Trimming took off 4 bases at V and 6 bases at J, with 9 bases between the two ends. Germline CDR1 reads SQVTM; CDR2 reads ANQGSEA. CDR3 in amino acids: CSVVIGPEAFF. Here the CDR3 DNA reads TGCAGCGTTGTTATAGGGCCTGAAGCTTTCTTT.

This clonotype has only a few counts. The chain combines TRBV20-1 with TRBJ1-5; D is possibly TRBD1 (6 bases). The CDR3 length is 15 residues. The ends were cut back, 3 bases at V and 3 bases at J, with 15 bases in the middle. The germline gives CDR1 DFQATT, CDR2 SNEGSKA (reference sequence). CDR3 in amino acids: CSASRGVGNNQPQHF. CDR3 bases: TGCAGTGCTAGTAGGGGGGTTGGAAACAATCAGCCCCAGCATTTT.

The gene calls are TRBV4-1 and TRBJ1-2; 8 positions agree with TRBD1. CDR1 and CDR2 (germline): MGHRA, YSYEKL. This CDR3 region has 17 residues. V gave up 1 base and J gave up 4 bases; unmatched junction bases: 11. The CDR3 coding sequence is TGCGCCAGCAGCCAAGGGCTTAGGACAGGGAAAATCTATGGCTACACCTTC. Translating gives CASSQGLRTGKIYGYTF.

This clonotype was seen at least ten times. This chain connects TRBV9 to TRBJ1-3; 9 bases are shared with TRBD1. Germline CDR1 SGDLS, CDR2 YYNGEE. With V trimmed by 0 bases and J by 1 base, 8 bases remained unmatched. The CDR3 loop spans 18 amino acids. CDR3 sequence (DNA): TGTGCCAGCAGCGTAGGACAGGGGGTCTCGGGATCTGGAAACACCATATATTTT. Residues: CASSVGQGVSGSGNTIYF.

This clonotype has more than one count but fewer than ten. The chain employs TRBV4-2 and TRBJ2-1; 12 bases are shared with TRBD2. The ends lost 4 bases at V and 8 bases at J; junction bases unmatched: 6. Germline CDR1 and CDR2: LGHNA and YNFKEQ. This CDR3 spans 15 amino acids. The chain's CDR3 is CASSLGLAGSDEQFF. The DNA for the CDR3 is TGTGCCAGCAGCCTCGGACTAGCGGGGTCGGATGAGCAGTTCTTC.